The 15 T cell receptor beta chains below were found in one sample sequenced in a study of T cell repertoires in cytomegalovirus infection. No antigen is known for these receptors. TCRdb called the reads again in MiXCR, with one record for every CDR3 protein. The repertoire holds about 160,000 distinct CDR3 sequences, with less than 25% as singletons. The source material was CD8+ T cells from cultured PBMCs, sampled from culture after CMV antigen stimulation. The receptors were gathered from a human donor in good health (CMV status not recorded). Some clones in this sample may be carry-over from other donors' samples.

In its sample, this clonotype was seen a few times. The genes are TRBV12-3 or TRBV12-4 and TRBJ2-6; tentatively, D is TRBD1 (6 bases). This CDR3 spans 17 amino acids. V was shortened by 6 bases and J by 0 bases, with 15 bases between the two germline ends. The CDR3 nucleotides are TGTGCCAGCAGCCTTTTGGGACACCTCTCTGGGGCCAACGTCCTGACTTTC. Amino acids: CASSLLGHLSGANVLTF.

J is TRBJ2-4 and V is TRBV7-2; the D gene is possibly TRBD2 (6 bases). V lost 5 bases, J lost 0 bases, and 11 bases lay in between. CDR3 length: 15 amino acids. Germline loops: CDR1 SGHTA, CDR2 FQGNSA. In nucleotides, the CDR3 is TGTGCCAGCAGCCGGGACTCACTAGCCAAAAACATTCAGTACTTC. Translated, it gives CASSRDSLAKNIQYF.

The gene calls are TRBV7-8 and TRBJ1-2; D gene uncertain. This CDR3 region has 13 residues. The germline V gene encodes CDR1 SGHVS and CDR2 FQNEAQ. Trimming stripped 3 bases from V and 3 bases from J, with 8 bases between. The chain's CDR3 is CASSLELHYGYTF. The CDR3 DNA reads as TGTGCCAGCAGCTTGGAGCTACACTATGGCTACACCTTC.

The chain uses TRBV7-2 and TRBJ1-2, with D perhaps matching TRBD1 (6 bases). Deletions cut 8 bases from V and 8 bases from J, with 12 bases between. In germline, CDR1 is SGHTA, CDR2 FQGNSA. The length of the CDR3 is 11 residues. DNA of the CDR3: TGTGCCAGCTCCGGGACAAGGGGCTACACCTTC. Amino acids: CASSGTRGYTF. Full variable domain (remainder filled in from reference TRBV7-2 and TRBJ1-2): GAGVSQSPSNKVTEKGKDVELRCDPISGHTALYWYRQSLGQGLEFLIYFQGNSAPDKSGLPSDRFSAERTGGSVSTLTIQRTQQEDSAVYLCASSGTRGYTFGSGTRLTVV.

The chain employs TRBV10-3 and TRBJ1-4; 8 nucleotides line up with TRBD1. J gave up 4 bases and V 10 bases, and 5 bases lay outside the gene matches. The CDR3 totals 13 residues. The V gene's germline CDR1 is ENHRY and CDR2 SYGVKD. The CDR3 DNA sequence: TGTGCCACCGGGACAGGAATTAATGAAAAACTGTTTTTT. Residues: CATGTGINEKLFF.

The chain recombines TRBV7-9 with TRBJ2-1; no clear D gene. In germline, CDR1 is SEHNR, CDR2 FQNEAQ (reference sequence). With 3 bases removed from V and 3 bases from J, the gap between germline ends came to 12 bases. The CDR3 has 15 residues. The CDR3 region has the DNA TGTGCCAGCAGCTTGGGCGAAGGGTTCTACAATGAGCAGTTCTTC. Encoded protein: CASSLGEGFYNEQFF.

This rearrangement joins TRBV12-3 or TRBV12-4 to TRBJ1-4; no definite D call. This CDR3 has 12 amino acids. The ends were cut back, 6 bases at V and 2 bases at J, with 4 bases in the middle. As DNA, the CDR3 is TGTGCCAGCAGGGAGACTAATGAAAAACTGTTTTTT. This gives the protein CASRETNEKLFF.

The chain couples TRBV4-3 to TRBJ1-1; 7 bases fit TRBD1. Per germline, CDR1 LGHNA and CDR2 YSLEER. Losses at the gene ends were 0 bases for V and 1 base for J; bases not matched to a gene: 2. This CDR3 region has 15 residues. The CDR3 reads CASSQDRGANTEAFF. DNA for the CDR3: TGCGCCAGCAGCCAAGACAGGGGGGCGAACACTGAAGCTTTCTTT.

The chain has TRBV5-6 and TRBJ1-1, with D maybe TRBD1 (6 bases). This CDR3 contains 12 residues. Germline values: CDR1 SGHDT, CDR2 YYEEEE. Trimming removed 0 bases at V and 11 bases at J, with 11 bases between. CDR3 protein: CASSLADRQAFF. CDR3 sequence (DNA): TGTGCCAGCAGCTTGGCCGACAGGCAGGCTTTCTTT.

This chain joins TRBV28 and TRBJ1-2, with D perhaps matching TRBD1 (5 bases). There are 14 residues in the CDR3. Germline V gene data show CDR1 as MDHEN and CDR2 as SYDVKM. Trimming pared 6 bases from V and 0 bases from J, leaving 11 bases between. DNA for the CDR3: TGTGCCAGCAGGCTCGGGACCTCTAACTATGGCTACACCTTC. This gives the protein CASRLGTSNYGYTF.

This clonotype was seen more than once but under ten times. The chain uses TRBV20-1 and TRBJ1-1; 7 positions agree with TRBD1. CDR1 is DFQATT, CDR2 SNEGSKA, per germline (reference sequence). Trimming removed 5 bases from V and 1 base from J; junction bases left unmatched: 4. CDR3 size: 13 residues. CDR3 DNA sequence: TGCAGTGCTTGGGACAGTCCGAACACTGAAGCTTTCTTT. Its translation: CSAWDSPNTEAFF.

This clonotype was picked up a small number of times. The rearrangement links TRBV4-1 to TRBJ2-7; perhaps TRBD1 as D (6 bases). CDR3 size: 15 residues. Germline CDR1 MGHRA, CDR2 YSYEKL. Trimming stripped 2 bases from V and 2 bases from J, with 13 bases between. The CDR3 loop reads CASSQSGQLPYEQYF. The DNA of the CDR3 is TGCGCCAGCAGCCAATCGGGACAACTCCCCTACGAGCAGTACTTC.

This clonotype has only a few counts. The gene calls are TRBV27 and TRBJ2-3, with no clear D. Germline CDR1 is MNHEY and CDR2 is SMNVEV (reference sequence). V lost 6 bases to trimming and J lost 0 bases, with 13 bases between them. The CDR3 is made up of 15 amino acids. CDR3 sequence: CASRSTKKSTDTQYF. The DNA of the CDR3 is TGTGCCAGCAGATCCACTAAAAAAAGCACAGATACGCAGTATTTT.

There are a few counts of this clonotype. The DNA for the CDR3 is TGCGCCAGCAGCCTTTCGGGGGCCTTCCTCTCCTACAATGAGCAGTTCTTC. This translates into CASSLSGAFLSYNEQFF. The chain couples TRBV4-1 to TRBJ2-1, with D perhaps TRBD1 or TRBD2 (6 bases each). The germline V and J ends were trimmed by 4 bases and 0 bases, with 16 bases remaining between them. The CDR3 consists of 17 residues. Germline V gene data show CDR1 as MGHRA and CDR2 as YSYEKL.

The V call is TRBV7-2, the J call TRBJ1-1, with D unclear. V lost 1 base and J lost 7, with 10 bases in between. There are 13 residues in the CDR3. Germline V gives CDR1 SGHTA, CDR2 FQGNSA. CDR3 nucleotides: TGTGCCAGCAGCTTAGGTCAGACCGTTGAAGCTTTCTTT. Protein: CASSLGQTVEAFF.